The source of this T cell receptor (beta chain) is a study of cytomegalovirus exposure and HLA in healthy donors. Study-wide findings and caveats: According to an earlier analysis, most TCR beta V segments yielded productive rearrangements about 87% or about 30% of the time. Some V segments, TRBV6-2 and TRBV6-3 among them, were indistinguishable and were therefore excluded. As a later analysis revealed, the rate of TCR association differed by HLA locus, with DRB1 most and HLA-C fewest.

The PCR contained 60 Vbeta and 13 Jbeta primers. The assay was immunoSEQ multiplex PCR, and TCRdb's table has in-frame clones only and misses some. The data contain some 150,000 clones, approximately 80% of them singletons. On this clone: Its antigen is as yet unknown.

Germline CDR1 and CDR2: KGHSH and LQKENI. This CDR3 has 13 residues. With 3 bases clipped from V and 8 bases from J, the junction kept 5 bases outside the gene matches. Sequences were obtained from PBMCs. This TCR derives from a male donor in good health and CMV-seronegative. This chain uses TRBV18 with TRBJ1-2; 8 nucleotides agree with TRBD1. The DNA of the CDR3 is TGTGCCAGCTCACCCCCGGGACAGGAGGGCTACACCTTC. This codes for CASSPPGQEGYTF.